The rows below give T cell receptor beta chains drawn from one sample of a study of beta chain features in type 1 diabetes. The table came from immunoSEQ multiplex PCR; TCRdb's copy has only in-frame clones and leaves some out. The sample yields nearly 700,000 clones, 10% to 15% seen once. The sample taken for sequencing was naive CD4+ T cells from blood. These receptors originate from a young man with type 1 diabetes. Each CDR3 is given with its conserved first and last residue.

TRBJ2-4	TRBV6-6	CASSLTSGAKNIQYF
TRBJ2-4	TRBV19	CASSTTGVIAKNIQYF
TRBJ2-3	TRBV7-9	CASTPLGYGADTQYF
TRBJ2-7	TRBV28	CASSPGTGGYEQYF
TRBJ2-3	TRBV6-1	CATILGRTTDTQYF
TRBJ2-4	TRBV19	CASSSPGQGFVKNIQYF
TRBJ2-5	TRBV19	CASSMVHREETQYF
TRBJ2-7	TRBV6-5	CASSPVGGVFYEQYF
TRBJ1-4	TRBV7-9	CASSSATSGQGQLFF
TRBJ2-4	TRBV21-1	CARGVSGNIQYF
TRBJ1-1	TRBV7-8	CASSPGQGALYTEAFF
TRBJ2-3	TRBV28	CASSMFGGGLTDTQYF
TRBJ1-1	TRBV29-1	CSVGGRLNTEAFF
TRBJ1-1	TRBV6-1	CASVQDRVTEAFF
TRBJ2-7	TRBV30	CAWSAGTVEGEQYF
TRBJ2-7	TRBV29-1	CSVRWARYEQYF
TRBJ2-5	TRBV9	CASSVVSGGETQYF
TRBJ2-3	TRBV2	CASSEMGQGTDTQYF
TRBJ1-4	TRBV18	CASSQADEKLFF
TRBJ1-3	TRBV29-1	CSVATPQGPGNTIYF
TRBJ2-3	TRBV5-4	CASSSNRDRRHADTQYF
TRBJ2-5	TRBV25-1	CASSEYQGQETQYF
TRBJ2-5	TRBV4-1	CASSHGVIETQYF
TRBJ2-5	TRBV5-1	CASSLEGGRAGETQYF
TRBJ2-7	TRBV29-1	CSVEGTGSSYEQYF
TRBJ2-3	TRBV30	CAWSVVPSGTDTQYF
TRBJ2-3	TRBV10-3	CAISTADQRGGLDTQYF
TRBJ1-6	TRBV13	CASSLGDRGSPLHF
TRBJ2-2	TRBV30	CAWTRLGELFF
TRBJ2-7	TRBV5-4	CASSLIPDRPNWDF
TRBJ2-7	TRBV28	CASSLVQGAFDEQYF
TRBJ1-4	TRBV9	CASSGSDRAEKLFF
TRBJ2-5	TRBV6-1	CASTPDTYQETQYF
TRBJ1-2	TRBV2	CASSDGTGVVGYTF
TRBJ2-1	TRBV4-1	CASSQDQGAGYNEQFF
TRBJ2-7	TRBV27	CASSRQGAYEQYF
TRBJ2-3	TRBV1	CTSSLAAHTDTQYF